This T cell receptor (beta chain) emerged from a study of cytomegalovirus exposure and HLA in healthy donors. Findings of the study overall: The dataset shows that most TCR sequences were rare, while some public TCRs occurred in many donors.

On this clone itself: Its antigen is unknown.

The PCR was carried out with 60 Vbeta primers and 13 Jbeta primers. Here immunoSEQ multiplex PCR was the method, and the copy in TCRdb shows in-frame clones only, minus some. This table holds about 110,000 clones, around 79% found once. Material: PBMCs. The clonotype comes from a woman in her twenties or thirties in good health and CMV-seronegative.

The CDR3 DNA reads as TGTGCCTGGAGTCGGGAGGCACGGGGGACCCAGTACTTC. Protein product: CAWSREARGTQYF. V and J are TRBV30 and TRBJ2-5, with 7 positions matching TRBD2. This CDR3 has 13 residues. V trimming: 2 bases; J trimming: 7 bases; junction bases outside the gene matches: 7. Germline assignment: CDR1 GTSNPN and CDR2 SVGIG (reference sequence). Full variable domain (missing parts from reference TRBV30 and TRBJ2-5): SQTIHQWPATLVQPVGSPLSLECTVEGTSNPNLYWYRQAAGRGLQLLFYSVGIGQISSEVPQNLSASRPQDRQFILSSKKLLLSDSGFYLCAWSREARGTQYFGPGTRLLVL.